These 24 T cell receptor beta chains were all obtained from the same sample, sequenced in a study of T-cell reconstitution after alpha-beta-depleted transplantation in children. Preparing the TCRbeta library involved the use of unique molecular identifiers. TCRdb redid the calling of the PCR reads with MiXCR, one entry per CDR3 protein. This sample has about 120,000 distinct CDR3 sequences, with under 30% found just once. Sequenced material: PBMCs, mostly from graft donor cells, taken 180 days after TCRalphabeta/CD19-depleted stem cell transplant. These receptors all come from a male patient aged 2-15 years who had a stem cell transplant for chronic granulomatous disease, so the T cells may come from the graft donor.

In its sample, this clonotype was seen many times. This chain links TRBV7-3 with TRBJ2-2; 7 bases align to TRBD1. The ends lost 5 bases at V and 5 bases at J; junction bases unmatched: 2. This CDR3 is built from 13 residues. The germline V gene encodes CDR1 SGHTA and CDR2 FQGTGA. The CDR3 sequence is CASSPQGTGELFF. CDR3 coding DNA: TGTGCCAGCAGCCCACAGGGGACCGGGGAGCTGTTTTTT.

The J gene is TRBJ1-2, the V gene TRBV28; possibly TRBD1 for D (5 bases). The CDR3 has 15 residues. CDR1 and CDR2 (germline): MDHEN, SYDVKM. The V end lost 2 bases, the J end lost 4 bases, and 14 bases lay between the germline ends. The CDR3 region is CASSLRRTFGYGYTF. The CDR3, as DNA: TGTGCCAGCAGTTTAAGGAGGACATTCGGCTATGGCTACACCTTC.

This clonotype came up a few times. The rearrangement uses TRBV12-3 or TRBV12-4 and TRBJ2-5; D call uncertain. V was clipped by 6 bases and J by 0 bases, with 8 bases between them. The length of the CDR3 is 13 residues. CDR3 nucleotide sequence: TGTGCCAGCAGAGACATAAACCAAGAGACCCAGTACTTC. Translating it yields CASRDINQETQYF.

This clonotype was seen only a few times. The chain combines TRBV5-1 with TRBJ2-1, with 9 bases aligning to TRBD2. This CDR3 region has 15 residues. V lost 4 bases, J lost 4 bases, and 6 bases stayed unmatched. The germline V gene encodes CDR1 SGHRS and CDR2 YFSETQ. The CDR3 nucleotides are TGCGCCAGCAGCACGTCGCTAGCGGGGTACAATGAGCAGTTCTTC. Amino acid sequence: CASSTSLAGYNEQFF.

This clonotype was observed a few times. V and J are TRBV12-3 or TRBV12-4 and TRBJ1-2; D call uncertain. The CDR3 contains 15 residues. The V end was cut by 2 bases, the J end by 4 bases, with 14 bases between. CDR3 sequence (DNA): TGTGCCAGCAGTTTATCGGCGGGGAAGGGCTATGGCTACACCTTC. It codes for CASSLSAGKGYGYTF.

The chain uses TRBV12-3 or TRBV12-4 and TRBJ1-1; TRBD1 matches at 7 bases. Losses at the gene ends were 7 bases for V and 6 bases for J; bases not matched to a gene: 11. This CDR3 is built from 14 residues. The CDR3 coding sequence is TGTGCCAGCACCCGACAGGGATCGTGGTCTGAAGCTTTCTTT. It codes for CASTRQGSWSEAFF.

This clonotype has ten or more counts. This chain links TRBV24-1 with TRBJ2-2; D could derive from TRBD1 or TRBD2 (5 bases each). V gave up 5 bases and J gave up 0 bases, with 12 bases separating them. Per germline, CDR1 KGHDR and CDR2 SFDVKD. This CDR3 region has 16 residues. The CDR3 bases are TGTGCCACCAGTGGAGTACAGGAGGCGAACACCGGGGAGCTGTTTTTT. It yields the protein CATSGVQEANTGELFF.

This clonotype was detected ten times or more. The V gene is TRBV27, the J gene TRBJ2-3; either TRBD1 or TRBD2 may fit D (5 bases each). CDR1 and CDR2 from the germline V gene are MNHEY and SMNVEV (reference sequence). Trimming pared 3 bases from V and 10 bases from J, leaving 17 bases between. The CDR3 has 14 residues. The CDR3 sequence: CASSFMGHGASQYF. The CDR3 DNA reads as TGTGCCAGCAGTTTCATGGGCCACGGGGCGTCGCAGTATTTT.

This chain joins TRBV15 and TRBJ2-4; tentatively, D is TRBD2 (6 bases). This CDR3 region has 16 residues. V was pared by 0 bases and J by 3 bases, with 12 bases between. Per germline, CDR1 LNHNV and CDR2 YYDKDF (reference sequence). The CDR3 loop reads CATSRDSSGDKNIQYF. CDR3 coding DNA: TGTGCCACCAGCAGAGATTCCTCGGGGGACAAAAACATTCAGTACTTC.

The chain carries TRBV20-1 and TRBJ2-7; D uncertain. CDR1 is DFQATT, CDR2 SNEGSKA, per germline (reference sequence). CDR3 length equals 13 residues. V shed 1 base and J shed 5 bases, with 12 bases lying between them. The CDR3, as DNA: TGCAGTGCTAGAGTCTGGGGAAGGAACGAGCAGTACTTC. Translated, it gives CSARVWGRNEQYF.

This clonotype was counted ten times or more. V and J are TRBV11-2 and TRBJ1-5, with no clear D. This CDR3 has 13 residues. V lost 1 base, J lost 5 bases, and 6 bases lay in between. Germline V gene data show CDR1 as SGHAT and CDR2 as FQNNGV. CDR3 sequence (DNA): TGTGCCAGCAGCTTAGGATCCCATCAGCCCCAGCATTTT. Its protein product is CASSLGSHQPQHF.

This clonotype occurred many times. The chain carries TRBV20-1 and TRBJ2-1; D unclear. CDR3 length equals 15 residues. Looked up from germline, CDR1 is DFQATT and CDR2 is SNEGSKA (reference sequence). V gave up 6 bases and J gave up 5 bases, with 20 bases separating them. The CDR3 bases are TGCAGTGCGGTCCCCCTGGGCGGTAATCACAATGAGCAGTTCTTC. It yields the protein CSAVPLGGNHNEQFF.

The CDR3 sequence: CASSLYGFTSYNEQFF. CDR3 nucleotides: TGTGCCAGCAGTTTATACGGGTTCACGTCCTACAATGAGCAGTTCTTC. The chain couples TRBV27 to TRBJ2-1; D not resolved. V lost 1 base to trimming and J lost 1 base, with 11 bases between them. The CDR3 has 16 residues. Per the germline V gene, CDR1 is MNHEY and CDR2 is SMNVEV (reference sequence).

This clonotype was picked up many times. The chain recombines TRBV2 with TRBJ2-7, with 12 bases matching TRBD2. Germline V gene lookup returns CDR1 SNHLY and CDR2 FYNNEI. Unmatched junction bases numbered 4, after V lost 3 bases and J lost 1 base. This CDR3 comprises 16 residues. Written as DNA, the CDR3 is TGTGCCAGCAGTGACGAGGGACTAGCGGGTTCCTACGAGCAGTACTTC. Translated: CASSDEGLAGSYEQYF.

The rearrangement uses TRBV20-1 and TRBJ2-2, with 12 bases fitting TRBD2. CDR3 length equals 14 residues. CDR1 and CDR2 from the germline V gene are DFQATT and SNEGSKA (reference sequence). J was trimmed by 4 bases and V by 6 bases; bases with no gene match: 3. DNA of the CDR3: TGCAGTGCAAGACTAGCGGGAGTCACCGGGGAGCTGTTTTTT. Its protein is CSARLAGVTGELFF.

This clonotype was detected many times. J is TRBJ2-2 and V is TRBV3-1; 10 positions agree with TRBD1. The J segment lost 5 bases and the V segment lost 0 bases, leaving 6 bases of the junction unmatched. This CDR3 region has 17 residues. CDR1 and CDR2 from the germline V gene are LGHDT and YNNKEL (reference sequence). The DNA of the CDR3 is TGTGCCAGCAGCCAAGATCCGACAGGGGGCCGGACCGGGGAGCTGTTTTTT. This sequence encodes CASSQDPTGGRTGELFF.

The CDR3 loop reads CSARTGGAETQYF. As DNA, the CDR3 is TGCAGTGCTAGGACAGGGGGCGCAGAGACCCAGTACTTC. The chain links TRBV20-1 to TRBJ2-5; the match to TRBD1 covers 10 bases. In germline, CDR1 is DFQATT, CDR2 SNEGSKA (reference sequence). V gave up 3 bases and J gave up 4 bases; unmatched junction bases: 2. The CDR3 loop spans 13 amino acids.

This clonotype was found many times. Germline and junction disagree at one end, which may indicate a read error. The CDR3 region is CASSFRPGTTEKLFF. CDR3 bases: TGTGCCAGCAGTTTCCGTCCCGGGACTACTGAAAAACTGTTTTTT. V usage is TRBV12-3 or TRBV12-4 and J usage is TRBJ1-4; D possibly corresponds to TRBD1 (5 bases). The CDR3 has 15 amino acids.

This clonotype has a count of ten or more. V usage is TRBV5-1 and J usage is TRBJ2-7; D is unclear. The CDR3 length is 14 residues. V was cut by 0 bases and J by 1 base, with 8 bases left in between. CDR1 is SGHRS and CDR2 is YFSETQ in the germline V gene. CDR3 DNA sequence: TGCGCCAGCAGCTTGGAACCGATTTCCTACGAGCAGTACTTC. Translated: CASSLEPISYEQYF.

This clonotype has at least ten counts. This sequence joins TRBV5-1 and TRBJ1-1; 9 bases are a match to TRBD1. The V segment lost 4 bases and the J segment 8 bases; nucleotides outside the gene matches: 0. CDR1 and CDR2 (germline): SGHRS, YFSETQ. The CDR3 runs 11 residues. CDR3 amino acids: CASSGTGEAFF. The CDR3 region has the DNA TGCGCCAGCAGCGGGACAGGGGAAGCTTTCTTT.

This clonotype came up once. The chain couples TRBV27 to TRBJ2-7, with D unclear. Trimming cost V 5 bases and J 0 bases, with 17 bases left between them. The CDR3 covers 16 residues. Germline V gene sequence: CDR1 MNHEY, CDR2 SMNVEV (reference sequence). Written as DNA, the CDR3 is TGTGCCAGCAGTGACTCCTACGCCAGGAGCTCCTACGAGCAGTACTTC. This encodes CASSDSYARSSYEQYF.

The chain is built from TRBV20-1 and TRBJ2-4; 9 positions match TRBD2. The CDR3 runs 17 residues. V shed 6 bases and J 0 bases; nucleotides not matched to a gene: 12. Looked up from germline, CDR1 is DFQATT and CDR2 is SNEGSKA (reference sequence). DNA for the CDR3: TGCAGTGCGGAGCCGGGACTAGCCATAGTAGCCAAAAACATTCAGTACTTC. This gives the protein CSAEPGLAIVAKNIQYF.

V and J are TRBV30 and TRBJ2-1; 8 nucleotides line up with TRBD2. The CDR3 is 13 residues long. From germline, CDR1 is GTSNPN and CDR2 SVGIG (reference sequence). V dropped 3 bases and J dropped 4; count of bases not matched to a gene: 2. This chain's CDR3 is CAWSRLAYNEQFF. CDR3 coding DNA: TGTGCCTGGAGCCGACTAGCGTACAATGAGCAGTTCTTC.

This clonotype was observed a few times. This chain connects TRBV29-1 to TRBJ2-7, with 10 bases lining up with TRBD2. The CDR3 runs 14 residues. The trim removed 6 bases at V and 7 bases at J, leaving 12 bases unmatched. Germline values: CDR1 SQVTM, CDR2 ANQGSEA. The CDR3 reads CSVERAGGPGEQYF. The CDR3 nucleotides are TGCAGCGTGGAGAGAGCGGGAGGGCCGGGTGAGCAGTACTTC.